The sequence of this T cell receptor beta chain was determined in a study of human CD8 memory T cell subsets. UMI-labeled 5' RACE produced the TCR beta libraries. TCRdb re-called the 5' RACE reads, yielding one record per CDR3 amino acid sequence without DNA. This listing includes 9,000 to 13,000 distinct CDR3 sequences. To note about this clonotype: Its antigen is not identified.

Study results and caveats: It was suggested by Chao1 estimates that stem-like memory T cells were more diverse than precursor exhausted T cells.

The CDR3 has 15 amino acids. From germline, CDR1 is LNHNV and CDR2 YYDKDF (reference sequence). The PBMC originated from buffy coats obtained from healthy donors. The authors enriched total CD8+ T cells by negative magnetic separation. The V and J genes are TRBV15 and TRBJ2-1; checking the TCRdb D call of TRBD2 is not possible without DNA. The sequencing input was CD8+ T cells from PBMCs. The TCR was taken from a human donor in good health. Here the CDR3 reads CATSSGGAIYNEQFF.